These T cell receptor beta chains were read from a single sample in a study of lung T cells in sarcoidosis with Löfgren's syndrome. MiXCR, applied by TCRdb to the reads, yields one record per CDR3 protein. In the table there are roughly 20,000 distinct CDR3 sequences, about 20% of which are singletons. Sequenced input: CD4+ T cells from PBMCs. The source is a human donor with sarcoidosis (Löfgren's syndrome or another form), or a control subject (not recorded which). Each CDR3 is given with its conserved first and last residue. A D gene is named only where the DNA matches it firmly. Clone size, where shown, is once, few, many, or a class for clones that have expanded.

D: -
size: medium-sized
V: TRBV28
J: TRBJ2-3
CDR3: CASSLLGPKLDTQYF
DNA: TGTGCCAGCAGTTTGCTGGGACCCAAACTAGATACGCAGTATTTT

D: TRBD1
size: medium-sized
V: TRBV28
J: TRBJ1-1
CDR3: CASRWVHGTGLNTEAFF
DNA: TGTGCCAGCAGGTGGGTTCACGGGACAGGGCTGAACACTGAAGCTTTCTTT

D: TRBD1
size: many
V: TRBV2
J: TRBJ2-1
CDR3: CASIRDRRYNEQFF
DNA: TGTGCCAGCATTCGGGACAGGCGGTACAATGAGCAGTTCTTC

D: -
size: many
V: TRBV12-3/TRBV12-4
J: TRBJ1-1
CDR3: CASSSYEGTEAFF
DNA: TGTGCCAGCAGTTCCTACGAGGGCACTGAAGCTTTCTTT

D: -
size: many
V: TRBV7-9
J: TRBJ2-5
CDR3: CASSLRTDQETQYF
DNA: TGTGCCAGCAGCTTAAGGACGGACCAAGAGACCCAGTACTTC

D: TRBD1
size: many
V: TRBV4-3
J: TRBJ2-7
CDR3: CASSQALGQPLGEQYF
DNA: TGCGCCAGCAGCCAAGCCCTGGGACAGCCTTTGGGCGAGCAGTACTTC

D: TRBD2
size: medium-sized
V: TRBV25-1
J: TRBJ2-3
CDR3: CASSLPGLAGGADTQYF
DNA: TGTGCCAGCAGCCTACCGGGACTAGCGGGAGGTGCAGATACGCAGTATTTT

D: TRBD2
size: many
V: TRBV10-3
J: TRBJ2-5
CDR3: CAISEPKAAGVQETQYF
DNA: TGTGCCATCAGTGAGCCAAAGGCGGCGGGGGTCCAAGAGACCCAGTACTTC

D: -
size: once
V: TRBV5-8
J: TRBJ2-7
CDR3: CASSFRDTFYEQYF
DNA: TGTGCCAGCAGCTTCCGGGACACCTTCTACGAGCAGTACTTC

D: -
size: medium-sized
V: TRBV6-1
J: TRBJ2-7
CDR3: CASNDPLKEQYF
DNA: TGTGCCAGCAACGACCCTCTCAAGGAGCAGTACTTC

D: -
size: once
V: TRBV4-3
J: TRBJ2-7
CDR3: CASSQDTPRGRGGHYEQYF
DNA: TGCGCCAGCAGCCAAGATACCCCGCGGGGCAGGGGTGGCCATTACGAGCAGTACTTC

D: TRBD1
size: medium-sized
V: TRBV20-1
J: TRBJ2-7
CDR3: CSARDGGWTGEQYF
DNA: TGCAGTGCTAGAGATGGAGGGTGGACAGGGGAGCAGTACTTC

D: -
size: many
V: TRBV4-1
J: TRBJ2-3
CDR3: CASSQGRWDTQYF
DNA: TGCGCCAGCAGCCAGGGGCGATGGGATACGCAGTATTTT

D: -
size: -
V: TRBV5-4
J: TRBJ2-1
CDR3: CASSLDVGFAYEQFF
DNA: TGTGCCAGCAGCTTGGACGTCGGGTTCGCTTATGAGCAGTTCTTC

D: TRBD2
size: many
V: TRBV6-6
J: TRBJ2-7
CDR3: CASSYSSAGVYEQYF
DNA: TGTGCCAGCAGTTACTCGAGTGCGGGAGTATACGAGCAGTACTTC

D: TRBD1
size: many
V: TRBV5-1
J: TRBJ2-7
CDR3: CASSGTAYEQYF
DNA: TGCGCCAGCAGCGGGACAGCCTACGAGCAGTACTTC

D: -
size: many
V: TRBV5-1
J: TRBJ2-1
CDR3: CASSLRAGTDNEQFF
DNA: TGCGCCAGCAGCTTGAGGGCCGGGACGGACAATGAGCAGTTCTTC

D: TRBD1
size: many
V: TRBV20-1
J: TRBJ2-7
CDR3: CSASFSWFSSGTGGDYEQYF
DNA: TGCAGTGCTAGTTTTTCGTGGTTTAGTTCCGGGACAGGGGGCGACTACGAGCAGTACTTC

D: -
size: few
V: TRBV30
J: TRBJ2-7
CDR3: CAWQGLYEQYF
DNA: TGTGCCTGGCAGGGACTCTACGAGCAGTACTTC

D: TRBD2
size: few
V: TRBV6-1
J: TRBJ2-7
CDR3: CASHSPGGAYEQYF
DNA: TGTGCCAGTCATAGCCCCGGGGGGGCCTACGAGCAGTACTTC

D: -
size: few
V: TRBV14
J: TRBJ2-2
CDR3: CSSSLNTGELFF
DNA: TGTTCCAGCAGCTTGAACACCGGGGAGCTGTTTTTT

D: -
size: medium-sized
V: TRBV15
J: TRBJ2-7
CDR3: CATSRDVRGEQYF
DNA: TGTGCCACCAGCAGAGATGTCCGAGGGGAGCAGTACTTC

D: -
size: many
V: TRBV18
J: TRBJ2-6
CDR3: CASSPGGANVLTF
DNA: TGTGCCAGCTCACCGGGAGGGGCCAACGTCCTGACTTTC

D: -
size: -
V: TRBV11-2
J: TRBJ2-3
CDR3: CASSLFSSGTDTQYF
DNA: TGTGCCAGCAGCTTGTTCTCTAGCGGCACAGATACGCAGTATTTT

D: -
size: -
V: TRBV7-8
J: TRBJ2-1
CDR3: CACRARADPYNEQSF
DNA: TGTGCCTGCAGGGCCAGAGCGGATCCCTACAATGAGCAGTCCTTC

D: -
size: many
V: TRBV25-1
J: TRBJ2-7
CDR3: CASTGRSYEQYF
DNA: TGTGCCAGTACCGGTCGGTCCTACGAGCAGTACTTC

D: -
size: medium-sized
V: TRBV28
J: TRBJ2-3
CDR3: CASSSGPSVQYF
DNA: TGTGCCAGCAGTTCCGGTCCTTCGGTGCAGTATTTT

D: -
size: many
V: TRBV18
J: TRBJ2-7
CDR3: CASSQPEQGREQYF
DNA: TGTGCCAGCTCACAACCAGAACAGGGTCGCGAGCAGTACTTC

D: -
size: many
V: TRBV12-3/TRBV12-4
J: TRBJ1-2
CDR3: CASTERGTNYGYTF
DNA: TGTGCCAGCACCGAAAGGGGGACGAACTATGGCTACACCTTC

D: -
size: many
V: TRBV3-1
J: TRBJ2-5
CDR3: CASSQGNQQESQYF
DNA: TGTGCCAGCAGCCAAGGGAACCAACAAGAGTCTCAGTACTTC

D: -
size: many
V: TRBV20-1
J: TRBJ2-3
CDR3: CSARDSGRGGGITDTQYF
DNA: TGCAGTGCTAGAGATTCTGGGCGGGGCGGTGGGATCACAGATACGCAGTATTTT

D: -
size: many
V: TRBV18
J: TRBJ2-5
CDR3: CASSPSPRSEETQYF
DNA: TGTGCCAGCTCACCTTCTCCTAGGTCCGAAGAGACCCAGTACTTC

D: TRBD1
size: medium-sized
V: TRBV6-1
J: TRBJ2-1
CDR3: CASKGQGFYEQFF
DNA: TGTGCCAGCAAGGGACAGGGTTTCTATGAGCAGTTCTTC

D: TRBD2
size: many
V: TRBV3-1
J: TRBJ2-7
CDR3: CASSRGTMEYEQYF
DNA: TGTGCCAGCAGCCGGGGGACTATGGAGTACGAGCAGTACTTC

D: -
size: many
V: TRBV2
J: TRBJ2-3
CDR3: CASSYQTRTFTDTQYF
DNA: TGTGCCAGCAGTTATCAGACAAGAACCTTCACAGATACGCAGTATTTT

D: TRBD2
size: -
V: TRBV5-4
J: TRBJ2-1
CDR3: CASSLTGGSYNEQFF
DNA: TGTGCCAGCAGCTTAACGGGAGGGTCCTACAATGAGCAGTTCTTC

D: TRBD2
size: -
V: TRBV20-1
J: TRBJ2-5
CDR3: CSARLRAGGAQEAQYF
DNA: TGCAGTGCCAGATTAAGAGCGGGGGGAGCCCAAGAGGCCCAGTACTTC

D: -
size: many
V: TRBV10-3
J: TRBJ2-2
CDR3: CAISELQEAGELFF
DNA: TGTGCCATCAGTGAGCTTCAGGAGGCCGGGGAGCTGTTTTTT

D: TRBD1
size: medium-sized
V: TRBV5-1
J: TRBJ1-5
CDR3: CASSESGTDNQPQHF
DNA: TGCGCCAGCAGCGAATCCGGGACAGACAATCAGCCCCAGCATTTT

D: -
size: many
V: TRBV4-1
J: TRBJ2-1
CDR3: CASSQNLDTGSYNEQFF
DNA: TGCGCCAGCAGCCAAAACTTGGACACTGGCTCCTACAATGAGCAGTTCTTC

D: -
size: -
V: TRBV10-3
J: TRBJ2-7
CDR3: CAIAPGRQTYEQYF
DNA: TGTGCCATCGCCCCAGGGAGGCAGACCTACGAGCAGTACTTC